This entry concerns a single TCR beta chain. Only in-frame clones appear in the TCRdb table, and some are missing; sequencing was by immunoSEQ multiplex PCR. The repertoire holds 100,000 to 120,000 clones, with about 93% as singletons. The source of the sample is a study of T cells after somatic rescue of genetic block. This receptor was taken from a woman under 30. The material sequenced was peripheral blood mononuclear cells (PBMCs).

CDR3 amino acids: CASTLPGNNSPLHF. DNA of the CDR3: TGTGCCAGCACCCTCCCAGGCAATAATTCACCCCTCCACTTT. The chain recombines TRBV28 with TRBJ1-6, with unresolved D. The CDR3 extends over 14 amino acids. The germline V and J ends were trimmed by 7 bases and 5 bases, with 12 bases remaining between them. Germline CDR1 and CDR2: MDHEN and SYDVKM.